Each of the 28 T cell receptor beta chains below was sequenced from the same sample in a study of tumor and adjacent non-tumor tissue in lung cancer. RNA was extracted from bulk tissue without any cell sorting. More than 3 cm separated this lung sample from the edge of the tumor. A modified ARM-PCR protocol with three rounds of nested PCR amplified TCRbeta. TCRdb processed the multiplex PCR reads anew with MiXCR; each CDR3 protein has one entry. The sample records around 75,000 distinct CDR3 sequences, 55% to 70% being singletons. Sequenced: distant non-tumor lung tissue. Receptors originate from a woman aged 50 to 60 with non-small cell lung cancer.

About this clonotype: Just one base apart from a much larger clone, this may be a read error. CDR3 in DNA: TGTGCCAGCAGTTACTCGGGGGGCAATGAGCACTTCTTC. Its protein product is CASSYSGGNEHFF. V usage is TRBV6-5 and J usage is TRBJ2-1; the D gene could be TRBD1 or TRBD2 (6 bases each). Germline lookup yields CDR1 MNHEY and CDR2 SVGAGI. CDR3 length equals 13 residues.

This clonotype has just a few counts. A much larger clone lies one base from this, so it may be a read error. This chain uses TRBV28 with TRBJ1-2, with TRBD1 matching 7 bases. After removal of 4 bases from V and 7 bases from J, the junction contained 6 bases not matched to a gene. Per the germline V gene, CDR1 is MDHEN and CDR2 is SYDVKM. This CDR3 spans 13 amino acids. The CDR3 DNA sequence: TGTGCCAGCAGTTACACACAGGGGAGTGGCTACACCTTC. This codes for CASSYTQGSGYTF.

Note on this clonotype: Lacking the conserved final phenylalanine or tryptophan, this CDR3 likely reflects a read error. V gene TRBV11-3 combines with J gene TRBJ2-3; 9 bases are a match to TRBD2. The CDR3 covers 15 residues. Looked up from germline, CDR1 is SGHNT and CDR2 is YENEEA. The CDR3 DNA reads TGTGCCAACAGCTTAGGCGGGAGGGTCACAGATACGCAGTATTTG. It translates to CANSLGGRVTDTQYL.

Of note for this clonotype: This likely comes from a read error, as the CDR3 has no conserved phenylalanine or tryptophan at its end. This chain connects TRBV20-1 to TRBJ2-7, with 7 bases aligning to TRBD2. This CDR3 is built from 13 residues. The V and J ends lost 7 bases and 6 bases, in that order; junction bases with no gene match: 12. CDR1 is DFQATT, CDR2 SNEGSKA, per germline (reference sequence). This chain's CDR3 is CSVSGREYIEQYL. The CDR3 DNA sequence: TGCAGTGTTAGTGGGCGGGAGTACATCGAGCAGTACTTA.

For this clonotype: Possible read error: a much larger clone is one base away. The chain employs TRBV29-1 and TRBJ2-1; 8 bases map to TRBD2. The CDR3 is made up of 14 amino acids. CDR1 is SQVTM and CDR2 is ANQGSEA in the germline V gene. The CDR3: CSVAVSGSFNVQFF. CDR3 DNA: TGCAGCGTTGCGGTCAGCGGGAGCTTTAATGTGCAGTTCTTC.

This clonotype has just a few counts. No conserved phenylalanine or tryptophan is present at the end of the CDR3, so a read error is the likely explanation. This chain uses TRBV12-3 or TRBV12-4 with TRBJ2-7; the D gene is possibly TRBD1 (7 bases). CDR3 size: 13 residues. Trimming took 6 bases from V and 0 from J, leaving 9 bases between them. This chain's CDR3 is CASRRDSSYEQYL. CDR3 bases: TGTGCCAGCAGGCGGGACAGCTCCTACGAGCAGTACTTA.

This clonotype was observed a handful of times. The chain is built from TRBV4-1 and TRBJ2-6; unclear D gene. This CDR3 spans 16 amino acids. Germline CDR1 reads MGHRA; CDR2 reads YSYEKL. With 0 bases removed from V and 1 base from J, the gap between germline ends came to 7 bases. The CDR3 loop reads CASSQDWASGANVLTF. The CDR3 DNA sequence: TGCGCCAGCAGCCAAGATTGGGCTTCTGGGGCCAACGTCCTGACTTTC.

Note on this clonotype: Being one base from a much bigger clone, this may be a read error. The gene calls are TRBV20-1 and TRBJ2-1, with D maybe TRBD2 (6 bases). CDR1 is DFQATT and CDR2 is SNEGSKA in the germline V gene (reference sequence). This CDR3 has 14 amino acids. CDR3 region: CSALSGRAYDEQFF. Written as DNA, the CDR3 is TGCAGTGCTCTTAGCGGAAGGGCCTACGATGAGCAGTTCTTC.

Remarks on this clonotype: This could be a read error, since a much larger clone is one nucleotide away. The chain couples TRBV10-3 to TRBJ1-3; maybe TRBD1 (6 bases). Trimming pared 8 bases from V and 4 bases from J, leaving 15 bases between. Per the germline V gene, CDR1 is ENHRY and CDR2 is SYGVKD. CDR3 length: 14 amino acids. The CDR3 nucleotides are TGTGCCATCTCGAAACAGGGAACAGGAAACACCATATATTTT. Encoded protein: CAISKQGTGNTIYF.

A word on this clonotype: At one end the junction does not follow the germline gene, possibly because of a read error. The J gene is TRBJ1-1, the V gene TRBV20-1, with TRBD1 as a possible D gene (6 bases). Germline V lookup: CDR1 DFQATT, CDR2 SNEGSKA (reference sequence). The CDR3 has 14 amino acids. The CDR3 region has the DNA TGCAGTGCTAGTCTTTTAACTAGGGACACTGATGCTTTCTTT. Its protein is CSASLLTRDTDAFF.

Comment on this clonotype: An end of the junction differs from the germline gene, which may be a read error. This chain uses TRBV20-1 with TRBJ1-2; weak D call: TRBD1 (5 bases). The germline gives CDR1 DFQATT, CDR2 SNEGSKA (reference sequence). The CDR3 consists of 14 residues. CDR3 sequence (DNA): TGCACTGCTGGAGACAGAACAGCTAACTATGGCTACACCTTC. Residues: CTAGDRTANYGYTF.

Notes on this clonotype: A much larger clonotype is one base distant, so this may be a read error. V is TRBV12-5 and J is TRBJ2-5, with TRBD2 identical over 7 bases. The V gene's germline CDR1 is LGHNT and CDR2 FRNRAP. The CDR3 has 17 residues. Trimming cost V 7 bases and J 5 bases; bases outside gene matches: 19. The CDR3 region is CASAHGGASGVGETQYF. The CDR3 DNA is TGTGCTAGTGCCCACGGCGGGGCTAGCGGAGTGGGCGAGACCCAGTACTTC.

As for this clonotype: A much larger clone differs from this one at a single base, so this may be a read error. The rearrangement joins TRBV20-1 to TRBJ2-3; D may be TRBD1 or TRBD2 (5 bases each). The germline V gene encodes CDR1 DFQATT and CDR2 SNEGSKA (reference sequence). The CDR3 consists of 16 residues. The CDR3 here is CSGLARQGRSTDTQNF. DNA for the CDR3: TGCAGTGGCCTAGCCCGGCAGGGAAGGAGCACAGATACGCAGAATTTT.

Remarks on this clonotype: Mismatch with germline at one junction end may stem from a read error. The rearrangement joins TRBV11-2 to TRBJ1-1, with 8 bases fitting TRBD1. The CDR3 spans 16 residues. The V gene's germline CDR1 is SGHAT and CDR2 FQNNGV. CDR3 loop: CASNFHRQGMNIEAFF. CDR3 DNA sequence: TGTGCCAGCAACTTCCACCGACAGGGGATGAACATTGAAGCTTTCTTT.

This sequence joins TRBV11-2 and TRBJ2-2, with 8 bases fitting TRBD2. The V and J ends lost 3 bases and 6 bases, in that order; junction bases with no gene match: 12. From germline, CDR1 is SGHAT and CDR2 FQNNGV. This CDR3 has 17 amino acids. The CDR3 sequence: CASSLPAGGGWAGELFF. In DNA form, the CDR3 reads TGTGCCAGCAGCTTGCCGGCGGGAGGAGGATGGGCCGGGGAGCTGTTTTTT.

Regarding this clonotype: Being one base from a much bigger clone, this may be a read error. The chain uses TRBV28 and TRBJ1-3; D ambiguous. CDR3 size: 14 residues. CDR1 is MDHEN, CDR2 SYDVKM, per germline. This chain's CDR3 is CASRLSTAGNTIYF. CDR3 sequence (DNA): TGTGCCAGCAGATTATCCACAGCCGGAAACACCATATATTTT.

This clonotype has ten or more counts. The chain has TRBV7-9 and TRBJ1-1; 12 bases fit TRBD1. This CDR3 spans 16 amino acids. Germline loops: CDR1 SEHNR, CDR2 FQNEAQ (reference sequence). V gave up 4 bases and J gave up 4 bases; unmatched junction bases: 7. The CDR3: CASSYTRDRGPTEAFF. CDR3 sequence (DNA): TGTGCCAGCAGCTACACCCGGGACAGGGGGCCCACTGAAGCTTTCTTT.

Worth noting for this clonotype: One junction end does not reproduce the germline sequence, and a read error may be involved. The gene calls are TRBV11-2 and TRBJ2-1; no clear D gene. CDR1 SGHAT and CDR2 FQNNGV come from the germline V gene. The CDR3 is made up of 14 amino acids. The CDR3 protein is CASSFLVQYYEQFF. CDR3 DNA sequence: TGTGCCAGTAGCTTCCTAGTCCAATACTATGAGCAGTTCTTC.

This chain connects TRBV6-1 to TRBJ1-4; 7 bases line up with TRBD1. The CDR3 is 14 residues long. The ends lost 1 base at V and 6 bases at J; junction bases unmatched: 2. Germline V gene sequence: CDR1 MNHNS, CDR2 SASEGT. The CDR3 sequence is CASSEDRGDEKLFF. For the CDR3, the DNA is TGTGCCAGCAGTGAAGACAGGGGTGATGAAAAACTGTTTTTT.

Remarks on this clonotype: It may be a read error: a sequence one base away is much more abundant. V gene TRBV6-2 or TRBV6-3 combines with J gene TRBJ2-6; D may be TRBD2 (6 bases). The CDR3 sequence is 15 residues long. Germline-derived CDR1 and CDR2 are MNHEY and SVGEGT. The V and J ends lost 7 bases and 1 base respectively, with 11 bases between them. This CDR3 is CASNDAGSGANVLTF. As DNA, the CDR3 is TGTGCCAGCAACGACGCGGGGTCTGGGGCCAACGTCCTGACTTTC.

In the case of this clonotype: A read error may account for a junction end that differs from germline. The chain employs TRBV11-1 and TRBJ2-3, with D possibly matching TRBD2 (6 bases). Germline V gene sequence: CDR1 SGHAT, CDR2 FQDESV (reference sequence). The CDR3 has 14 residues. CDR3 bases: TGTGCCAGCAGCGTAGCTACGGGGGTTGATACGCAGTATTTT. The encoded protein is CASSVATGVDTQYF.

A remark on this clonotype: The conserved closing phenylalanine or tryptophan is absent in this CDR3, likely reflecting a read error. The chain is built from TRBV24-1 and TRBJ2-2; D may correspond to TRBD1 or TRBD2 (6 bases each). Germline CDR1 is KGHDR and CDR2 is SFDVKD. V was pared by 9 bases and J by 7 bases, with 11 bases between. This CDR3 is 12 amino acids long. CDR3: CATEGGIGELFI. The CDR3 nucleotides are TGTGCCACCGAGGGGGGTATCGGGGAGCTGTTTATT.

With respect to this clonotype: A much more abundant neighbour one base away suggests this may be a read error. As the CDR3 is not closed by the conserved phenylalanine or tryptophan, this likely results from a read error. V usage is TRBV12-3 or TRBV12-4 and J usage is TRBJ1-5; D gene unclear. With 3 bases removed from V and 0 bases from J, the gap between germline ends came to 12 bases. This CDR3 contains 16 residues. The CDR3 bases are TGTGCCAGCAGTTTGGACGGGCGTCTTAGCAATCAGCCCCAGCATTCT. The encoded protein is CASSLDGRLSNQPQHS.

The gene calls are TRBV4-3 and TRBJ2-1; D is unresolved. Germline-derived CDR1 and CDR2 are LGHNA and YSLEER. The CDR3 runs 17 residues. V lost 3 bases, J lost 1 base, and 16 bases lay in between. The CDR3 DNA follows: TGCGCCAGCAGCCATTATCAGCTAGGCGTTTCCTACAATGAGCAGTTCTTC. Translation gives CASSHYQLGVSYNEQFF.

Points on this clonotype: Since a much larger clone is just one base distant, this may be a read error. V usage is TRBV6-6 and J usage is TRBJ2-1, with 13 bases identical to TRBD2. The CDR3 loop spans 16 amino acids. From germline, CDR1 is MNHNY and CDR2 SVGAGI (reference sequence). The CDR3 DNA is TGTGTCAGCAGACTAGGACTAGCGGGAGTCCACGATGAGCAGTTCTTC. Amino acid sequence: CVSRLGLAGVHDEQFF.

Points on this clonotype: The junction does not match germline at one end; this may be a read error. V is TRBV11-2 and J is TRBJ2-6, with D unresolved. Germline CDR1 is SGHAT and CDR2 is FQNNGV. The CDR3 length is 15 residues. For the CDR3, the DNA is TGTGCCAGCAGCCGTTTCAACTCTGGTGCCAACGTCCTGATTTTC. Its protein product is CASSRFNSGANVLIF.

This clonotype was picked up a small number of times. Since the CDR3 does not end with the conserved phenylalanine or tryptophan, this likely comes from a read error. The V gene is TRBV11-2, the J gene TRBJ2-7, with a possible D match to TRBD2 (5 bases). Per the germline V gene, CDR1 is SGHAT and CDR2 is FQNNGV. V lost 5 bases, J lost 9 bases, and 17 bases lay in between. The CDR3 is 13 residues long. The CDR3 protein is CASSVWESHGQYL. The CDR3, as DNA: TGTGCCAGCAGCGTCTGGGAGTCCCACGGGCAGTACTTA.

On this clonotype: The conserved phenylalanine or tryptophan normally closing the CDR3 is absent here, so this likely arose from a read error. The chain is built from TRBV4-1 and TRBJ1-5; D is ambiguous. The CDR3 has 14 amino acids. CDR1 is MGHRA and CDR2 is YSYEKL in the germline V gene. The CDR3, as DNA: TGCGCCAGCAGCCAAGTGATCGGCCATCATCCCCAGCATTAT. It codes for CASSQVIGHHPQHY.